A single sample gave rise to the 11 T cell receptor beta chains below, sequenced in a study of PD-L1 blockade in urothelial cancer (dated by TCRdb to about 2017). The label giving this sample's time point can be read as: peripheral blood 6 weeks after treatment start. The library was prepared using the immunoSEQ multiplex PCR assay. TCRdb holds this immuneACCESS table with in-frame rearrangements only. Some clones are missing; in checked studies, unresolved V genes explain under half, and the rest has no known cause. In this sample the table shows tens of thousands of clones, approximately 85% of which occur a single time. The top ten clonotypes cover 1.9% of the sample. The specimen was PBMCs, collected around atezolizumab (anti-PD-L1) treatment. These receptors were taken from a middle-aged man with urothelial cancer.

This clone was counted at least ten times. Here the CDR3 reads CASSSWGPAGETQYF. The CDR3 DNA reads TGTGCCAGCAGCTCATGGGGACCCGCGGGGGAGACCCAGTACTTC. The rearrangement links TRBV5-6 to TRBJ2-5, with D perhaps matching TRBD2 (6 bases). CDR3 length: 15 residues. The V and J ends lost 3 bases and 5 bases respectively, with 17 bases between them. The germline V gene has CDR1 SGHDT and CDR2 YYEEEE.

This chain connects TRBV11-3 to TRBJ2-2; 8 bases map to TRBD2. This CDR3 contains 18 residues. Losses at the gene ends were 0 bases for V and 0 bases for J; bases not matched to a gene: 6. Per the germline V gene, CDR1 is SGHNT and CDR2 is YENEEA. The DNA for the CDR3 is TGTGCCAGCAGCTTAGATTTCTTAGCGGGGACGAACACCGGGGAGCTGTTTTTT. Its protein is CASSLDFLAGTNTGELFF.

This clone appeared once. The CDR3 spells CASSVGQGPGNTIYF. CDR3 DNA sequence: TGTGCCAGCAGCGTAGGGCAGGGTCCTGGAAACACCATATATTTT. The chain employs TRBV9 and TRBJ1-3, with D tentatively TRBD1 (5 bases). V was clipped by 0 bases and J by 2 bases, with 9 bases between them. Germline values: CDR1 SGDLS, CDR2 YYNGEE. CDR3 length: 15 amino acids.

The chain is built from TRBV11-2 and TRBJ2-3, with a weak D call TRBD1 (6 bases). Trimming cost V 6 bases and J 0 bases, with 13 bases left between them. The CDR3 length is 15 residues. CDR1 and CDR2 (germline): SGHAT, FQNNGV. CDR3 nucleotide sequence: TGTGCCAGCAGACACAGGGATGGTAGCACAGATACGCAGTATTTT. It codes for CASRHRDGSTDTQYF.

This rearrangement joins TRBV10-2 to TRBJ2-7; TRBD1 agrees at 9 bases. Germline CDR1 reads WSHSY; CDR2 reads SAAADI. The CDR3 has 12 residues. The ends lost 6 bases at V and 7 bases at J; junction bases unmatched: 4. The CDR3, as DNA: TGCGCCAGCAGACAGGGGGCCGGGGAGCAGTACTTC. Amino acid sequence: CASRQGAGEQYF.

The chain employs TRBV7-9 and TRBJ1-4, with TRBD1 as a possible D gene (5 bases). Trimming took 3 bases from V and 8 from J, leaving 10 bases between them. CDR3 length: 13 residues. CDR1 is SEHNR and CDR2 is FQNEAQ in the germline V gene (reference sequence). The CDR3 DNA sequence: TGTGCCAGCAGCTTTCGGGGGGGAGAAAAACTGTTTTTT. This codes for CASSFRGGEKLFF.

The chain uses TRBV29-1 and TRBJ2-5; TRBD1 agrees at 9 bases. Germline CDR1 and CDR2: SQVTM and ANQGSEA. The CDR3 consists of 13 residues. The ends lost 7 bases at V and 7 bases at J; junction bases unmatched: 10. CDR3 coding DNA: TGCAGCGGAGTACCGACAGGGGGTGTGACCCAGTACTTC. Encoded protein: CSGVPTGGVTQYF.

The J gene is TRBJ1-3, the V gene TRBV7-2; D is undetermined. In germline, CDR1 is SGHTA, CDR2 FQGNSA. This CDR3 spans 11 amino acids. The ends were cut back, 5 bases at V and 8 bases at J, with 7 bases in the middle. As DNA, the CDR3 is TGTGCCAGCAGCGCTAGCGACACCATATATTTT. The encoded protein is CASSASDTIYF.

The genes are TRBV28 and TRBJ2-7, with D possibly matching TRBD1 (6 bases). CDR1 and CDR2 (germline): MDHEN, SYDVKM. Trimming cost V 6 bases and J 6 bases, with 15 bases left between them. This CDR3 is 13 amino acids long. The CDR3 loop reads CASSQASGVEQYF. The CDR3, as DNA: TGTGCCAGCAGCCAGGCGTCAGGGGTCGAGCAGTACTTC. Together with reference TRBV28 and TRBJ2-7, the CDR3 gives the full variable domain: DVKVTQSSRYLVKRTGEKVFLECVQDMDHENMFWYRQDPGLGLRLIYFSYDVKMKEKGDIPEGYSVSREKKERFSLILESASTNQTSMYLCASSQASGVEQYFGPGTRLTVT.

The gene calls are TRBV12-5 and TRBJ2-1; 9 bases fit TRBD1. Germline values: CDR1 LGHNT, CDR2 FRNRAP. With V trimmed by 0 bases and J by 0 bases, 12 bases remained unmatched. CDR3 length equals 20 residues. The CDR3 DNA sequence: TGTGCTAGTGGTTTGGTAGCCGGAACAGGGGGCGCGAGCTCCTACAATGAGCAGTTCTTC. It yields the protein CASGLVAGTGGASSYNEQFF.

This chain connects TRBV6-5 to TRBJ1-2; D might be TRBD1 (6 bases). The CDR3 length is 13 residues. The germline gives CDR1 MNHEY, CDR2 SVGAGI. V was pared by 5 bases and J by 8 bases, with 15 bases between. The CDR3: CASSPGQFSGYTF. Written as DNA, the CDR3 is TGTGCCAGCAGTCCCGGACAGTTTTCCGGCTACACCTTC.